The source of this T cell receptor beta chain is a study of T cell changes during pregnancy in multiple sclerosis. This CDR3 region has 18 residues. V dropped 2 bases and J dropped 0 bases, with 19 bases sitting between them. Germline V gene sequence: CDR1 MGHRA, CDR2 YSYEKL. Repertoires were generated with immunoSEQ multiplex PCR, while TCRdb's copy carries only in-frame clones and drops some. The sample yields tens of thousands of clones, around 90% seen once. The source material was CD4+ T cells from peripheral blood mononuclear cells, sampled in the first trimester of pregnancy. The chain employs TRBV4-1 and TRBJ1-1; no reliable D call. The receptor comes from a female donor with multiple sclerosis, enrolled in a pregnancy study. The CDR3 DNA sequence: TGCGCCAGCAGCCAACCCTGGAAAGGAGCGAAATTGAACACTGAAGCTTTCTTT. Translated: CASSQPWKGAKLNTEAFF.